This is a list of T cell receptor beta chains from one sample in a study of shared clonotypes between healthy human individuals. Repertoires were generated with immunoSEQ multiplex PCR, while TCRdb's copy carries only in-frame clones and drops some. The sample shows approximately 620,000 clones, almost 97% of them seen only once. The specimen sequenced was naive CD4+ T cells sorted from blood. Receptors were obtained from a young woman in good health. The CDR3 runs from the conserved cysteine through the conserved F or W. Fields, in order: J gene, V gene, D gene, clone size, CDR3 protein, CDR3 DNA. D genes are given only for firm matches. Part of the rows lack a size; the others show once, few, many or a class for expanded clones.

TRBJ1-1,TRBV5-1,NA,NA,CASSLIGTQNTEAFF,TGCGCCAGCAGCTTGATTGGGACACAGAACACTGAAGCTTTCTTT
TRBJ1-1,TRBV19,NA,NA,CASLRKTGAGNTEAFF,TGTGCCAGTCTTAGAAAGACAGGTGCGGGGAACACTGAAGCTTTCTTT
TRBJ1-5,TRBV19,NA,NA,CASNPRGSSPGLAGGNQPQHF,TGTGCCAGTAACCCCCGGGGGTCTTCCCCAGGGCTCGCTGGGGGCAATCAGCCCCAGCATTTT
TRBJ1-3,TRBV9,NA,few,CASSGRFDVGNTIYF,TGTGCCAGCAGCGGCAGGTTCGACGTGGGAAACACCATATATTTT
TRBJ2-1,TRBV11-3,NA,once,CASSRVDGNEQFF,TGTGCCAGCAGCCGAGTCGATGGAAACGAGCAGTTCTTC
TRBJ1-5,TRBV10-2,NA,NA,CASSRQSNQPQHF,TGCGCCAGCAGTAGACAGTCCAATCAGCCCCAGCATTTT
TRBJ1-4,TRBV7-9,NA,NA,CASSLGVGGEKLFF,TGTGCCAGCAGCTTAGGAGTAGGCGGCGAAAAACTGTTTTTT
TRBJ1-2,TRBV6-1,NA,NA,CASSEFNYLGLYGYTF,TGTGCCAGCAGTGAATTCAACTACTTGGGCCTCTATGGCTACACCTTC
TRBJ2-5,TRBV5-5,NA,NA,CATRRGTETQYF,TGTGCCACAAGACGGGGGACGGAGACCCAGTACTTC
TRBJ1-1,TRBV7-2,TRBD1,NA,CASSFDRQPLRQGEAFF,TGTGCCAGCAGCTTCGATCGACAGCCCTTAAGACAGGGCGAAGCTTTCTTT
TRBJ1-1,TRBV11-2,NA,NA,CASSLLWDTEAFF,TGTGCCAGCAGCTTACTTTGGGACACTGAAGCTTTCTTT
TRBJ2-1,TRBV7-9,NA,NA,CASSSSAGSNEQFF,TGTGCCAGCAGCTCGTCGGCAGGATCGAATGAGCAGTTCTTC
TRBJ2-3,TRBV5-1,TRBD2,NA,CASSLVAGSSTDTQYF,TGCGCCAGCAGCTTAGTAGCGGGATCTAGCACAGATACGCAGTATTTT
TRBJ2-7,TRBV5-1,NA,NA,CASSLELLRRGDEQYF,TGCGCCAGCAGCTTGGAATTATTGCGGAGGGGGGACGAGCAGTACTTC
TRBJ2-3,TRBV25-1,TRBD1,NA,CASSEVGQGGTDTQYF,TGTGCCAGCAGTGAAGTTGGACAGGGGGGCACAGATACGCAGTATTTT
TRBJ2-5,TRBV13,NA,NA,CASGAGGETQYF,TGTGCCAGCGGGGCAGGGGGGGAGACCCAGTACTTC
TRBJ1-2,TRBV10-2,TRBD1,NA,CASTRDRSIGYTF,TGCGCCAGCACCAGGGACAGGTCTATCGGCTACACCTTC
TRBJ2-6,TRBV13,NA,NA,CASSSSGSGANVLTF,TGTGCCAGCAGCTCCTCGGGATCTGGGGCCAACGTCCTGACTTTC
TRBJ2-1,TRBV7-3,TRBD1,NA,CASSLGTGEYNEQFF,TGTGCCAGCAGCTTAGGGACAGGGGAATACAATGAGCAGTTCTTC
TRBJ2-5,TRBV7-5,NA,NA,CVRSLRVCREGQETQYF,TGTGTCAGAAGCTTGCGAGTCTGCCGGGAGGGCCAAGAGACCCAGTACTTC